One sample yielded the 21 T cell receptor beta chains listed below, sequenced in a study of blood T cell repertoires in COVID-19. Measured with immunoSEQ multiplex PCR; TCRdb has only the in-frame clones, and not every one. Counted here are a few hundred thousand clones, nearly 90% occurring once; the ten biggest clones make up around 0.9%. The specimen sequenced was PBMCs or T cells enriched from blood (not recorded which). These receptors all stem from a woman aged 30 to 39 who had recovered from COVID-19.

The chain combines TRBV5-1 with TRBJ2-1; 12 bases agree with TRBD2. The CDR3 sequence is 16 residues long. V dropped 6 bases and J dropped 6; count of bases not matched to a gene: 10. Germline CDR1 and CDR2: SGHRS and YFSETQ. Written as DNA, the CDR3 is TGCGCCAGCAATCTAGCGGGGGGGCCTAGATTCAATGAGCAGTTCTTC. Translated, it gives CASNLAGGPRFNEQFF. Full variable domain (missing parts from reference TRBV5-1 and TRBJ2-1): KAGVTQTPRYLIKTRGQQVTLSCSPISGHRSVSWYQQTPGQGLQFLFEYFSETQRNKGNFPGRFSGRQFSNSRSEMNVSTLELGDSALYLCASNLAGGPRFNEQFFGPGTRLTVL.

V usage is TRBV6-5 and J usage is TRBJ1-2; D is perhaps TRBD1 (5 bases). CDR1 MNHEY and CDR2 SVGAGI come from the germline V gene. The CDR3 loop spans 14 amino acids. V lost 7 bases and J 3 bases, leaving 15 bases between the germline ends. The CDR3 loop is CASTPGGEDYGYTF. CDR3 bases: TGTGCCAGCACCCCTGGGGGGGAGGACTATGGCTACACCTTC.

The chain couples TRBV5-6 to TRBJ1-5; D is unclear. This CDR3 is 14 amino acids long. The ends were cut back, 2 bases at V and 3 bases at J, with 9 bases in the middle. Per the germline V gene, CDR1 is SGHDT and CDR2 is YYEEEE. The CDR3: CASSFRRLNQPQHF. In nucleotides, the CDR3 is TGTGCCAGCAGCTTTAGGAGACTCAATCAGCCCCAGCATTTT.

V usage is TRBV25-1 and J usage is TRBJ1-2; 7 bases align to TRBD1. Germline assignment: CDR1 MGHDK and CDR2 SYGVNS. The CDR3 totals 14 residues. The ends lost 1 base at V and 6 bases at J; junction bases unmatched: 5. The DNA of the CDR3 is TGTGCCAGCAGTGAATGGGGGACAGAGGATGGCTACACCTTC. Translated: CASSEWGTEDGYTF.

The V and J genes are TRBV11-1 and TRBJ2-2, with a weak D call TRBD1 (5 bases). The V end lost 4 bases, the J end lost 6 bases, and 15 bases lay between the germline ends. The CDR3 consists of 15 residues. CDR1 is SGHAT, CDR2 FQDESV, per germline (reference sequence). CDR3 DNA sequence: TGTGCCAGCAGCTCGGGTGGGGCTCGGGCCGGGGAGCTGTTTTTT. Translating gives CASSSGGARAGELFF.

The rearrangement uses TRBV7-2 and TRBJ1-2; a weak D match, TRBD1 (6 bases). The length of the CDR3 is 14 residues. The germline V and J ends were trimmed by 5 bases and 7 bases, with 17 bases remaining between them. Germline-derived CDR1 and CDR2 are SGHTA and FQGNSA. CDR3 nucleotides: TGTGCCAGCAGCGCGAAAACGGGACATCGTGGCTACACCTTC. Its protein is CASSAKTGHRGYTF.

This clone was detected only once. The chain combines TRBV28 with TRBJ1-2, with a possible D match to TRBD1 (5 bases). With 2 bases removed from V and 2 bases from J, the gap between germline ends came to 9 bases. The CDR3 is 14 amino acids. Germline V gene lookup returns CDR1 MDHEN and CDR2 SYDVKM. CDR3 amino acids: CASSLQGANYGYTF. The CDR3 region has the DNA TGTGCCAGCAGTTTACAAGGGGCCAACTATGGCTACACCTTC.

The V gene is TRBV6-5, the J gene TRBJ2-3; 11 bases match TRBD1. Germline loops: CDR1 MNHEY, CDR2 SVGAGI. The CDR3 totals 14 residues. The junction had 7 bases not matched to a gene; V was cut back by 11 bases and J by 3 bases. CDR3 sequence: CAAGTGGKTDTQYF. The CDR3 coding sequence is TGTGCCGCCGGGACAGGGGGAAAAACAGATACGCAGTATTTT.

The chain joins TRBV28 to TRBJ2-1, with 13 nucleotides matching TRBD2. CDR3 length: 16 amino acids. With 4 bases clipped from V and 10 bases from J, the junction kept 10 bases outside the gene matches. Germline V CDR1 and CDR2: MDHEN, SYDVKM. The CDR3 coding sequence is TGTGCCAGCAGTTCGGGGGGACTAGCGGGACGGGAGGAGCAGTTCTTC. Its translation: CASSSGGLAGREEQFF.

The V and J genes are TRBV7-2 and TRBJ1-5; D might be TRBD1 (6 bases). The CDR3 loop spans 16 amino acids. V was clipped by 5 bases and J by 4 bases, with 18 bases between them. Germline V gives CDR1 SGHTA, CDR2 FQGNSA. CDR3 bases: TGTGCCAGCAGCCAAGTGGGAACAGGGAGTAATCAGCCCCAGCATTTT. Amino acids: CASSQVGTGSNQPQHF.

The gene calls are TRBV10-3 and TRBJ1-1; 8 bases map to TRBD1. V trimming: 4 bases; J trimming: 6 bases; junction bases outside the gene matches: 4. This CDR3 contains 13 residues. Germline V gives CDR1 ENHRY, CDR2 SYGVKD. The CDR3 DNA sequence: TGTGCCATCAGTGTCCAGGGGGCGGCTGAAGCTTTCTTT. Its translation: CAISVQGAAEAFF.

The sample holds one count of this clone. The CDR3 spells CASSVEQATSGANVLTF. CDR3 DNA sequence: TGTGCCAGCAGCGTAGAACAGGCGACCTCTGGGGCCAACGTCCTGACTTTC. This chain joins TRBV9 and TRBJ2-6; maybe TRBD1 (5 bases). Trimming stripped 0 bases from V and 0 bases from J, with 10 bases between. The length of the CDR3 is 17 residues. Germline CDR1 is SGDLS and CDR2 is YYNGEE.

This chain uses TRBV10-3 with TRBJ2-2; 8 bases are a match to TRBD1. J was trimmed by 4 bases and V by 6 bases; bases with no gene match: 10. The germline gives CDR1 ENHRY, CDR2 SYGVKD. The CDR3 loop spans 16 amino acids. CDR3 region: CAIRRTGNFGTGELFF. The CDR3 nucleotides read TGTGCCATCAGGAGGACAGGGAATTTCGGCACCGGGGAGCTGTTTTTT.

The chain joins TRBV7-6 to TRBJ2-5, with a weak D call TRBD2 (5 bases). V was pared by 1 base and J by 0 bases, with 18 bases between. Per germline, CDR1 SGHVS and CDR2 FNYEAQ. The CDR3 totals 18 residues. The CDR3 here is CASSLVAPGSGHQETQYF. CDR3 sequence (DNA): TGTGCCAGCAGCTTAGTGGCACCGGGGTCGGGTCACCAAGAGACCCAGTACTTC.

The chain links TRBV29-1 to TRBJ1-2; D not resolved. The germline gives CDR1 SQVTM, CDR2 ANQGSEA. V lost 2 bases, J lost 6 bases, and 10 bases lay in between. This CDR3 has 12 amino acids. CDR3: CSVELRGDGYTF. CDR3 nucleotides: TGCAGCGTTGAACTCCGGGGAGATGGCTACACCTTC.

The rearrangement uses TRBV11-2 and TRBJ2-5, with a weak D call TRBD1 (6 bases). Trimming removed 4 bases from V and 5 bases from J, with 17 bases in between. Germline loops: CDR1 SGHAT, CDR2 FQNNGV. This CDR3 spans 15 amino acids. CDR3 DNA: TGTGCCAGCAGCTCTTACCCATGGGGGCCGGAGACCCAGTACTTC. This translates into CASSSYPWGPETQYF.

CDR3 coding DNA: TGTGCCTGGACCGCCGTACCCCGACAGGGGGCGAAAGAACTGTTTTTT. It encodes CAWTAVPRQGAKELFF. The rearrangement links TRBV30 to TRBJ1-4, with TRBD1 matching over 10 bases. Looked up from germline, CDR1 is GTSNPN and CDR2 is SVGIG (reference sequence). J lost 12 bases, V lost 4 bases, and 17 bases had no gene match. The CDR3 has 16 residues. Using reference TRBV30 and TRBJ1-4 for the parts outside the CDR3, the full variable domain is SQTIHQWPATLVQPVGSPLSLECTVEGTSNPNLYWYRQAAGRGLQLLFYSVGIGQISSEVPQNLSASRPQDRQFILSSKKLLLSDSGFYLCAWTAVPRQGAKELFFGSGTQLSVL.

CDR3: CASSLGGTYGYTF. The CDR3 bases are TGTGCCAGCAGTTTAGGGGGCACCTATGGCTACACCTTC. The chain employs TRBV27 and TRBJ1-2, with D possibly TRBD1 on 6 matching bases. Germline CDR1 MNHEY, CDR2 SMNVEV (reference sequence). Trimming took off 2 bases at V and 4 bases at J, with 8 bases between the two ends. The CDR3 has 13 amino acids.

V and J are TRBV4-1 and TRBJ1-2, with 9 bases identical to TRBD1. After removal of 1 base from V and 2 bases from J, the junction contained 2 bases not matched to a gene. The CDR3 runs to 15 residues. In germline, CDR1 is MGHRA, CDR2 YSYEKL. In DNA form, the CDR3 reads TGCGCCAGCAGCCAAGCGGGACAGGGAAACTATGGCTACACCTTC. Protein sequence: CASSQAGQGNYGYTF.

The chain's CDR3 is CASSLGQGVTGEQFF. The CDR3 DNA sequence: TGTGCCAGCAGCTTGGGACAGGGGGTTACAGGTGAGCAGTTCTTC. This chain connects TRBV5-8 to TRBJ2-1, with 9 bases lining up with TRBD1. Germline CDR1 is SGHTS and CDR2 is YDEGEE. The CDR3 is 15 amino acids. V trimming: 0 bases; J trimming: 9 bases; junction bases outside the gene matches: 7.

This clone is a singleton in its sample. The V call is TRBV15, the J call TRBJ2-4, with D tentatively TRBD2 (6 bases). The V gene's germline CDR1 is LNHNV and CDR2 YYDKDF (reference sequence). This CDR3 is built from 14 residues. V was pared by 6 bases and J by 1 base, with 10 bases between. The DNA for the CDR3 is TGTGCCACCAGGGAGGGGTTTGCCAAAAACATTCAGTACTTC. This gives the protein CATREGFAKNIQYF.